The 19 T cell receptor beta chains in this list originate from one sample, sequenced in a study of control samples from healthy donors and cancer patients. Sequenced by immunoSEQ multiplex PCR; TCRdb stores in-frame clones only, minus some. Here the sample spans about 100,000 clones, 87% being singletons. Sequenced: blood. These TCRs come from a woman aged 45-60 years in good health.

The rearrangement links TRBV7-3 to TRBJ2-2; D is undetermined. The CDR3 covers 14 residues. The ends were cut back, 2 bases at V and 1 base at J, with 5 bases in the middle. The germline gives CDR1 SGHTA, CDR2 FQGTGA. The CDR3 loop reads CASSLGLNTGELFF. The CDR3 nucleotides are TGTGCCAGCAGCTTAGGCCTGAACACCGGGGAGCTGTTTTTT.

The V and J genes are TRBV5-1 and TRBJ1-2, with 8 bases identical to TRBD1. Germline V gene data show CDR1 as SGHRS and CDR2 as YFSETQ. Losses at the gene ends were 4 bases for V and 6 bases for J; bases not matched to a gene: 11. The CDR3 covers 15 residues. The CDR3 nucleotides read TGCGCCAGCAGCGCTCGACAGGGGAAGGGTAATGGCTACACCTTC. Its protein product is CASSARQGKGNGYTF.

The V gene is TRBV28, the J gene TRBJ1-4, with D possibly matching TRBD1 (5 bases). The length of the CDR3 is 15 residues. Germline-derived CDR1 and CDR2 are MDHEN and SYDVKM. The ends were cut back, 4 bases at V and 12 bases at J, with 21 bases in the middle. The CDR3 here is CASSSPPDATRELFF. As DNA, the CDR3 is TGTGCCAGCAGTTCACCACCTGACGCGACCAGGGAACTGTTTTTT.

The gene calls are TRBV29-1 and TRBJ1-4; D is unresolved. This CDR3 is 14 amino acids long. With 7 bases removed from V and 7 bases from J, the gap between germline ends came to 19 bases. Germline lookup yields CDR1 SQVTM and CDR2 ANQGSEA. The CDR3 nucleotides are TGCAGCGCTTCGGAGAGCGAAGCGGGTGAAAAACTGTTTTTT. Translated, it gives CSASESEAGEKLFF.

The rearrangement joins TRBV29-1 to TRBJ1-2, with D maybe TRBD1 (5 bases). The V gene's germline CDR1 is SQVTM and CDR2 ANQGSEA. The CDR3 spans 12 residues. Between the trimmed V and J ends, which lost 6 bases and 7 bases, there was a span of 15 bases. Written as DNA, the CDR3 is TGCAGCGTGTCCGTGGGGCGGGGTGGCTACACCTTC. Translation gives CSVSVGRGGYTF.

This chain's CDR3 is CASTLEGVYNEQFF. The CDR3, as DNA: TGTGCCAGTACCCTTGAGGGGGTTTACAATGAGCAGTTCTTC. This chain links TRBV19 with TRBJ2-1; D may be TRBD1 (6 bases). Per germline, CDR1 LNHDA and CDR2 SQIVND (reference sequence). CDR3 length: 14 residues. V was pared by 7 bases and J by 4 bases, with 14 bases between.

The chain couples TRBV19 to TRBJ1-4; D is perhaps TRBD1 (6 bases). The CDR3 sequence is 14 residues long. In germline, CDR1 is LNHDA, CDR2 SQIVND (reference sequence). V dropped 10 bases and J dropped 5 bases, with 17 bases sitting between them. The CDR3 DNA reads TGTGCCACTTCGGGGGCGGGATCAAATGAAAAACTGTTTTTT. Translation: CATSGAGSNEKLFF.

The chain uses TRBV30 and TRBJ2-3, with TRBD2 matching 13 bases. The CDR3 contains 18 residues. Per the germline V gene, CDR1 is GTSNPN and CDR2 is SVGIG (reference sequence). V was pared by 7 bases and J by 2 bases, with 15 bases of the junction left unmatched. The DNA of the CDR3 is TGTGCCTCTGGACTAGCGGGGGTATGGGGCCTTGACACAGATACGCAGTATTTT. Its protein product is CASGLAGVWGLDTDTQYF.

The chain is built from TRBV5-1 and TRBJ1-1, with D unresolved. Germline CDR1 reads SGHRS; CDR2 reads YFSETQ. The CDR3 spans 14 residues. V was clipped by 2 bases and J by 1 base, with 9 bases between them. The CDR3: CASSFAQQNTEAFF. The CDR3 DNA reads as TGCGCCAGCAGCTTTGCACAGCAGAACACTGAAGCTTTCTTT.

V and J are TRBV7-8 and TRBJ1-3; no definite D call. V dropped 4 bases and J dropped 4 bases, with 11 bases sitting between them. The CDR3 length is 14 residues. Germline assignment: CDR1 SGHVS and CDR2 FQNEAQ. CDR3 bases: TGTGCCAGCAGCTATTGGGGAATAGGAAACACCATATATTTT. Amino acids: CASSYWGIGNTIYF.

J is TRBJ2-3 and V is TRBV9; 7 bases align to TRBD2. V dropped 1 base and J dropped 4; count of bases not matched to a gene: 9. Germline lookup yields CDR1 SGDLS and CDR2 YYNGEE. CDR3 length equals 16 residues. The CDR3 loop reads CASSVQGGRVPDTQYF. The DNA for the CDR3 is TGTGCCAGCAGCGTACAGGGCGGGAGAGTCCCAGATACGCAGTATTTT. The full variable domain, completed using reference TRBV9 and TRBJ2-3, is DSGVTQTPKHLITATGQRVTLRCSPRSGDLSVYWYQQSLDQGLQFLIQYYNGEERAKGNILERFSAQQFPDLHSELNLSSLELGDSALYFCASSVQGGRVPDTQYFGPGTRLTVL.

The chain is built from TRBV15 and TRBJ1-5, with D tentatively TRBD1 (6 bases). The V end was cut by 4 bases, the J end by 3 bases, with 16 bases between. The CDR3 covers 16 residues. CDR1 and CDR2 from the germline V gene are LNHNV and YYDKDF (reference sequence). The CDR3 DNA reads TGTGCCACCAGCAACCTACTTAGACAGGTCAATCAGCCCCAGCATTTT. Translating it yields CATSNLLRQVNQPQHF.

The rearrangement joins TRBV20-1 to TRBJ2-3; D uncertain. The length of the CDR3 is 11 residues. V lost 3 bases to trimming and J lost 11 bases, with 12 bases between them. The germline CDR1 and CDR2 sequences are DFQATT and SNEGSKA (reference sequence). In DNA, the CDR3 is TGCAGTGCTAGGCTTCCGGCGGTGCAGTATTTT. Protein product: CSARLPAVQYF.

The V and J genes are TRBV6-2 or TRBV6-3 and TRBJ2-3, with TRBD2 matching over 10 bases. The length of the CDR3 is 14 residues. J was trimmed by 4 bases and V by 2 bases; bases with no gene match: 0. Germline loops: CDR1 MNHEY, CDR2 SVGEGT. The CDR3 DNA reads TGTGCCAGCAGTTACAGCGGGGGGGCAGATACGCAGTATTTT. Translating gives CASSYSGGADTQYF.

In this sample, this clone turned up a few times. The gene calls are TRBV5-8 and TRBJ1-5; the D gene is possibly TRBD1 (6 bases). The CDR3 runs 13 residues. The V gene lost 7 bases and the J gene lost 2 bases, with 10 bases spanning the gap. Germline-derived CDR1 and CDR2 are SGHTS and YDEGEE. CDR3: CASWPGGNQPQHF. For the CDR3, the DNA is TGTGCCAGCTGGCCAGGGGGCAATCAGCCCCAGCATTTT.

The chain has TRBV28 and TRBJ1-1, with D possibly TRBD1 on 5 matching bases. This CDR3 comprises 14 residues. Between the trimmed V and J ends, which lost 5 bases and 11 bases, there was a span of 21 bases. Looked up from germline, CDR1 is MDHEN and CDR2 is SYDVKM. CDR3 sequence: CASSPRSASGWAFF. DNA for the CDR3: TGTGCCAGCAGTCCGAGATCGGCTTCAGGGTGGGCTTTCTTT. Using reference TRBV28 and TRBJ1-1 for the parts outside the CDR3, the full variable domain is DVKVTQSSRYLVKRTGEKVFLECVQDMDHENMFWYRQDPGLGLRLIYFSYDVKMKEKGDIPEGYSVSREKKERFSLILESASTNQTSMYLCASSPRSASGWAFFGQGTRLTVV.

This clone appeared a single time. The gene calls are TRBV4-3 and TRBJ1-3; D unclear. With 0 bases removed from V and 0 bases from J, the gap between germline ends came to 9 bases. The CDR3 spans 16 residues. Germline V gene lookup returns CDR1 LGHNA and CDR2 YSLEER. As DNA, the CDR3 is TGCGCCAGCAGCCAAGATGGAGGGCTCTCTGGAAACACCATATATTTT. Translating gives CASSQDGGLSGNTIYF.

The V and J genes are TRBV3-1 (or the pseudogene TRBV3-2) and TRBJ1-3; a possible D gene is TRBD1 (5 bases). This CDR3 has 15 residues. The V and J ends lost 5 bases and 0 bases respectively, with 11 bases between them. Germline V gene sequence: CDR1 LGHDT, CDR2 YNNKEL (reference sequence). The CDR3 DNA sequence: TGTGCCAGCAGCGACGGGGGTTACTCTGGAAACACCATATATTTT. Protein sequence: CASSDGGYSGNTIYF.

The rearrangement uses TRBV5-1 and TRBJ2-1, with 10 bases matching TRBD2. V dropped 0 bases and J dropped 7; count of bases not matched to a gene: 7. This CDR3 comprises 16 residues. The germline V gene has CDR1 SGHRS and CDR2 YFSETQ. The CDR3 sequence is CASSLAPSGSNNEQFF. CDR3 sequence (DNA): TGCGCCAGCAGCTTGGCCCCTAGCGGGAGTAATAATGAGCAGTTCTTC.